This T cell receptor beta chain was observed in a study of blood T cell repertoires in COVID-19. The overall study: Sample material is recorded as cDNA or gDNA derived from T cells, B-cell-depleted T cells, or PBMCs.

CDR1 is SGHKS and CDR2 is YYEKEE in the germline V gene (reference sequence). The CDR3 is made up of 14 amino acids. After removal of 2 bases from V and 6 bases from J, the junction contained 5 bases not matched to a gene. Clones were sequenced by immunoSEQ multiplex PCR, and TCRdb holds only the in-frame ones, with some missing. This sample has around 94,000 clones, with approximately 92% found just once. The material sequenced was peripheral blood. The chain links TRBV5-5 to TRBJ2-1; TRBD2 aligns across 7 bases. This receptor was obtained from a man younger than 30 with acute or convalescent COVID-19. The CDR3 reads CASSFWLAVNEQFF. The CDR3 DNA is TGTGCCAGCAGCTTTTGGCTAGCGGTCAATGAGCAGTTCTTC.